These T cell receptor beta chains were read from a single sample in a study of blood T cell repertoires in COVID-19. Only in-frame clones appear in the TCRdb table, and some are missing; sequencing was by immunoSEQ multiplex PCR. In the table there are fewer than 250,000 clones, about 82% of which are singletons. The sample was peripheral blood. Every receptor here comes from a woman aged 80 or older with COVID-19, enrolled during active disease. Each CDR3 is given with its conserved first and last residue. A D gene is named only where the DNA matches it firmly. Size values are once, few and many counts, or a class for expanded clones, and some rows have none.

V gene	J gene	D gene	clone size	CDR3 DNA	CDR3 protein
TRBV7-9	TRBJ2-3	.	.	TGTGCCAGCAGCCCAAGACCCCGGACTACTGCAGATACGCAGTATTTT	CASSPRPRTTADTQYF
TRBV20-1	TRBJ2-5	.	.	TGCAGTGCTAATAGCGCGGAGACCCAGTACTTC	CSANSAETQYF
TRBV12-3/TRBV12-4	TRBJ1-2	TRBD1	.	TGTGCCACCCTACAGGGGGCTAATGGCTACACCTTC	CATLQGANGYTF
TRBV18	TRBJ1-1	TRBD1	.	TGTGCCAGCTCACCAGGGACAGTTGAAGCTTTCTTT	CASSPGTVEAFF
TRBV3-1/TRBV3-2	TRBJ1-1	.	.	TGTGCCAGCAGCCAAAGGAGTCCACAGGGGAACACTGAAGCTTTCTTT	CASSQRSPQGNTEAFF
TRBV6-5	TRBJ1-2	.	.	TGTGCCAGCAGTCCTAAGCCCGCAGGCCCCTATGGCTACACCTTC	CASSPKPAGPYGYTF
TRBV7-9	TRBJ2-5	.	.	TGTGCCAGCAGCTTAGCGGTCGTGGCGGGGCCCCAAGAGACCCAGTACTTC	CASSLAVVAGPQETQYF
TRBV28	TRBJ1-6	.	.	TGTGCCAGCAGGGGCCAGGGGACTAATTCACCCCTCCACTTT	CASRGQGTNSPLHF
TRBV18	TRBJ2-7	.	.	TGTGCCAGCTCATCGGAGGGGGCGGGCTACGAGCAGTACTTC	CASSSEGAGYEQYF
TRBV28	TRBJ2-5	TRBD2	.	TGTGCCAGCAGTTCCGCCGGGAGGGGTGTCATGGAGACCCAGTACTTC	CASSSAGRGVMETQYF
TRBV18	TRBJ1-4	.	.	TGTGCCAGCTCACCCCTTTTAACTAATGAAAAACTGTTTTTT	CASSPLLTNEKLFF
TRBV18	TRBJ1-2	TRBD1	.	TGTGCCAGCTCACCAGGGACAGATAACTATGGCTACACCTTC	CASSPGTDNYGYTF
TRBV3-1/TRBV3-2	TRBJ1-4	TRBD1	few	TGTGCCAGCAGCCAAGATTTTTCAGGGACAGGAGACCGTGAAAAACTGTTTTTT	CASSQDFSGTGDREKLFF
TRBV5-1	TRBJ1-1	TRBD1	.	TGCGCCAGCAGCGTGACAGGGGTCGCTGAAGCTTTCTTT	CASSVTGVAEAFF
TRBV11-2	TRBJ2-1	TRBD1	.	TGTGCCAGCAGAACATCGGGACAGGGGCTTTACAATGAGCAGTTCTTC	CASRTSGQGLYNEQFF
TRBV5-1	TRBJ1-6	TRBD1	.	TGCGCCAGCAGCGTTAGACAGGGGGGAAGTTCACCCCTCCACTTT	CASSVRQGGSSPLHF
TRBV14	TRBJ1-6	TRBD1	.	TGTGCCAGCAGCCAAGGTCCAGGGGGTGTTTCACCCCTCCACTTT	CASSQGPGGVSPLHF
TRBV27	TRBJ2-3	.	.	TGTGCCAGCAGTTCCAGGGCCCCCAGGGGCACAGATACGCAGTATTTT	CASSSRAPRGTDTQYF
TRBV7-9	TRBJ1-3	.	.	TGTGCCAGCAGCTTGGGCCAGGGGAATGGAAACACCATATATTTT	CASSLGQGNGNTIYF
TRBV7-2	TRBJ2-7	.	.	TGTGCCAGCAGCTGGGGACTTGACTACGAGCAGTACTTC	CASSWGLDYEQYF
TRBV7-9	TRBJ1-4	.	once	TGTGCCAGCAACTCGGGTGCAGGGCCTGGTGAAAAACTGTTTTTT	CASNSGAGPGEKLFF
TRBV5-1	TRBJ2-1	.	.	TGCGCCAGCAGCTTGGTAGGCCAGGCCTACAATGAGCAGTTCTTC	CASSLVGQAYNEQFF
TRBV5-1	TRBJ1-1	.	.	TGCGCCAGCAGCTTAGGTCCGGGGAACACTGAAGCTTTCTTT	CASSLGPGNTEAFF
TRBV24-1	TRBJ1-3	.	.	TGTGCCACCACGCTGACAGTCTCCTCTGGAAACACCATATATTTT	CATTLTVSSGNTIYF
TRBV28	TRBJ2-5	TRBD2	.	TGTGCCAGCAGTGGGGAGCGGGGGGGCAGAGAGACCCAGTACTTC	CASSGERGGRETQYF
TRBV6-5	TRBJ1-1	.	once	TGTGCCAGCGGGGGACTAAAGAACACTGAAGCTTTCTTT	CASGGLKNTEAFF
TRBV27	TRBJ2-3	TRBD1	once	TGTGCCAGCAGTGCCGGGACAGCCACAGATACGCAGTATTTT	CASSAGTATDTQYF
TRBV5-1	TRBJ2-5	.	once	TGCGCCAGCAGCTTGGGTCTTCAAGAGACCCAGTACTTC	CASSLGLQETQYF
TRBV7-8	TRBJ1-3	TRBD1	.	TGTGCCAGCAGCTTAGATCTCAGGGGGCAAAACACCATATATTTT	CASSLDLRGQNTIYF
TRBV27	TRBJ1-2	.	.	TGTGCCAGCAGTTTAGGAGGGGGGGATGGCTACACCTTC	CASSLGGGDGYTF
TRBV19	TRBJ2-6	.	.	TGTGCCAGTACAGGACGGGGGGCGTCCGGGACTGGGGCCAACGTCCTGACTTTC	CASTGRGASGTGANVLTF
TRBV11-2	TRBJ2-3	TRBD1	.	TGTGCCAGCAGCCGGACGAAAAGGACAGGAAACACAGATACGCAGTATTTT	CASSRTKRTGNTDTQYF
TRBV24-1	TRBJ2-3	.	.	TGTGCCACCAGTGATTTCACGCCCAGGGAAAAAGATACGCAGTATTTT	CATSDFTPREKDTQYF
TRBV5-4	TRBJ2-3	TRBD1	.	TGTGCCAGCAGCTACCGACAGGGGGGCACAGATACGCAGTATTTT	CASSYRQGGTDTQYF
TRBV7-3	TRBJ2-2	.	.	TGTGCCAGCAGCTTCTTCCAGGGAGGGAACACCGGGGAGCTGTTTTTT	CASSFFQGGNTGELFF
TRBV27	TRBJ2-1	TRBD2	.	TGTGCCAGCAGTGGGACTAGCGCCTACAATGAGCAGTTCTTC	CASSGTSAYNEQFF
TRBV18	TRBJ1-2	.	.	TGTGCCAGCTCACCTGGGCAAGACTATGGCTACACCTTC	CASSPGQDYGYTF
TRBV28	TRBJ1-2	.	.	TGTGCCAGCACGGCAGGGGCCCCCTATGGCTACACCTTC	CASTAGAPYGYTF
TRBV5-1	TRBJ2-2	.	.	TGCGCCAGCAGCTTGGGTCTCCGTGACACCGGGGAGCTGTTTTTT	CASSLGLRDTGELFF
TRBV7-9	TRBJ2-6	.	.	TGTGCCAGCAGCTCAATAGGGGCTGCTGGGGCCAACGTCCTGACTTTC	CASSSIGAAGANVLTF
TRBV10-3	TRBJ1-2	TRBD1	once	TGTGCCATCAGTGGTCGACAGGGACAAAACTATGGCTACACCTTC	CAISGRQGQNYGYTF
TRBV2	TRBJ2-3	TRBD2	.	TGTGCCAGCGGAAGCGGGGGGTTAGATACGCAGTATTTT	CASGSGGLDTQYF
TRBV18	TRBJ1-3	.	.	TGTGCCAGCTCACCACCGTCAGGAAACACCATATATTTT	CASSPPSGNTIYF
TRBV29-1	TRBJ1-2	.	.	TGCAGCGTTATTACCGGGGGGGAAAGCTATGGCTACACCTTC	CSVITGGESYGYTF
TRBV6-4	TRBJ1-6	.	.	TGTGCCAGCAGTGACTCGGGGGGGAATTCACCCCTCCACTTT	CASSDSGGNSPLHF
TRBV7-7	TRBJ1-6	.	.	TGTGCTGGGGGGGGACCCCTCCACTTT	CAGGGPLHF
TRBV4-1	TRBJ1-5	.	.	TGCGCCAGCAGCCAAGACGGACAATCGCAGCCCCAGCATTTT	CASSQDGQSQPQHF
TRBV7-8	TRBJ1-1	.	.	TGTGCCAGCAGCGCCGCGCGGTTGAACACTGAAGCTTTCTTT	CASSAARLNTEAFF